Shown below are 21 T cell receptor beta chains from a single sample sequenced in a study of blood T cell repertoires in COVID-19. Sequencing used immunoSEQ multiplex PCR; TCRdb keeps in-frame clones, though not all of them. The sample consists of approximately 170,000 clones, roughly 86% of them appearing once. Sequencing was performed on peripheral blood. The receptors originated from a man between 65 and 85 years old with acute or convalescent COVID-19.

J is TRBJ2-7 and V is TRBV5-4; 12 bases are a match to TRBD2. The CDR3 extends over 16 amino acids. The V gene end was trimmed by 4 bases and the J gene end by 5 bases; junction bases not matched to a gene: 10. The germline gives CDR1 SGHNT, CDR2 YYREEE (reference sequence). The CDR3 region has the DNA TGTGCCAGCAGCCCCAGGGCTAGCGGGAGGGCTCACGAGCAGTACTTC. It yields the protein CASSPRASGRAHEQYF.

This chain joins TRBV5-1 and TRBJ1-2, with 9 bases identical to TRBD1. With V trimmed by 4 bases and J by 8 bases, 15 bases remained unmatched. Per germline, CDR1 SGHRS and CDR2 YFSETQ. CDR3 size: 16 residues. CDR3 protein: CASSPNPGTGSTGYTF. CDR3 sequence (DNA): TGCGCCAGCAGCCCCAATCCCGGGACAGGGTCGACGGGCTACACCTTC.

This chain links TRBV5-4 with TRBJ2-1; maybe TRBD2 (5 bases). This CDR3 is built from 12 residues. Germline CDR1 SGHNT, CDR2 YYREEE (reference sequence). V was clipped by 9 bases and J by 0 bases, with 7 bases between them. CDR3: CATGVSYNEQFF. For the CDR3, the DNA is TGTGCCACCGGGGTCTCCTACAATGAGCAGTTCTTC.

The V and J genes are TRBV9 and TRBJ2-1, with TRBD2 matching 7 bases. Germline CDR1 reads SGDLS; CDR2 reads YYNGEE. The CDR3 length is 15 residues. Losses at the gene ends were 0 bases for V and 8 bases for J; bases not matched to a gene: 8. CDR3 bases: TGTGCCAGCAGCGTAGCAGCGGGGAGGTGGGATGAGCAGTTCTTC. It specifies CASSVAAGRWDEQFF.

CDR3 region: CAISEGTIGLYGYTF. The CDR3 DNA reads as TGTGCCATCAGTGAGGGGACAATCGGGCTCTATGGCTACACCTTC. The J gene is TRBJ1-2, the V gene TRBV10-3, with D tentatively TRBD1 (6 bases). The germline V and J ends were trimmed by 2 bases and 4 bases, with 14 bases remaining between them. CDR3 length: 15 amino acids. Germline CDR1 is ENHRY and CDR2 is SYGVKD.

The rearrangement uses TRBV5-1 and TRBJ1-6; 7 positions agree with TRBD1. The V gene end was trimmed by 1 base and the J gene end by 5 bases; junction bases not matched to a gene: 6. The CDR3 runs 16 residues. Germline V gene data show CDR1 as SGHRS and CDR2 as YFSETQ. The CDR3 region has the DNA TGCGCCAGCAGCTTGATGTGGACAGGAGATAATTCACCCCTCCACTTT. Amino acid sequence: CASSLMWTGDNSPLHF.

The chain is built from TRBV3-1 (or the pseudogene TRBV3-2) and TRBJ2-3; D is ambiguous. The V gene lost 7 bases and the J gene lost 4 bases, with 12 bases spanning the gap. CDR3 length: 13 residues. Germline V gene data show CDR1 as LGHDT and CDR2 as YNNKEL (reference sequence). This chain's CDR3 is CASTQFSADTQYF. CDR3 sequence (DNA): TGTGCCAGCACCCAGTTTTCCGCAGATACGCAGTATTTT.

This clone was counted a few times. The V call is TRBV12-3 or TRBV12-4, the J call TRBJ1-3, with D hard to call. V was trimmed by 5 bases and J by 4 bases, leaving 3 bases between them. The CDR3 spans 11 residues. The CDR3 sequence is CASSPGNTIYF. The CDR3, as DNA: TGTGCCAGCAGTCCAGGAAACACCATATATTTT.

The genes are TRBV6-2 or TRBV6-3 and TRBJ1-2; 7 bases fit TRBD1. The J segment lost 7 bases and the V segment lost 2 bases, leaving 10 bases of the junction unmatched. Per the germline V gene, CDR1 is MNHEY and CDR2 is SVGEGT. The CDR3 loop spans 15 amino acids. The CDR3 spells CASSYTDRDRGGYTF. The DNA for the CDR3 is TGTGCCAGCAGTTACACGGACCGGGACAGAGGTGGCTACACCTTC.

This clone was observed a single time. The chain is built from TRBV11-2 and TRBJ2-1; no firm D call. Germline CDR1 is SGHAT and CDR2 is FQNNGV. The CDR3 has 12 residues. V lost 0 bases to trimming and J lost 9 bases, with 6 bases between them. In nucleotides, the CDR3 is TGTGCCAGCAGCTTAGAGCCGGGTGAGCAGTTCTTC. Translation gives CASSLEPGEQFF.

The chain joins TRBV19 to TRBJ2-7, with 11 bases aligning to TRBD1. CDR3 length equals 14 residues. The germline CDR1 and CDR2 sequences are LNHDA and SQIVND (reference sequence). V lost 9 bases and J lost 6; bases outside the gene matches: 10. This CDR3 is CASSLDRGRGEQYF. The CDR3 bases are TGTGCCAGCTCCTTGGACAGGGGGCGAGGCGAGCAGTACTTC.

The J gene is TRBJ2-2, the V gene TRBV5-1, with TRBD2 matching 8 bases. Losses at the gene ends were 4 bases for V and 7 bases for J; bases not matched to a gene: 9. Germline V gene sequence: CDR1 SGHRS, CDR2 YFSETQ. There are 15 residues in the CDR3. This CDR3 is CASSPGGPLGGELFF. In DNA form, the CDR3 reads TGCGCCAGCAGCCCGGGAGGGCCTTTAGGCGGGGAGCTGTTTTTT.

The chain carries TRBV29-1 and TRBJ1-2; possibly TRBD1 for D (6 bases). V was trimmed by 3 bases and J by 3 bases, leaving 11 bases between them. Germline V gene data show CDR1 as SQVTM and CDR2 as ANQGSEA. CDR3 length: 13 amino acids. The CDR3 is CSVDGTRDYGYTF. The CDR3 DNA reads as TGCAGCGTTGACGGGACACGGGACTATGGCTACACCTTC.

The chain combines TRBV11-1 with TRBJ2-2, with a weak D call TRBD1 (5 bases). Trimming shortened V by 2 bases and J by 4 bases, and 14 bases separated the two germline ends. CDR1 is SGHAT, CDR2 FQDESV, per germline (reference sequence). This CDR3 has 16 residues. DNA for the CDR3: TGTGCCAGCAGCTTACGACCGCAGGGAAGCACCGGGGAGCTGTTTTTT. Translated: CASSLRPQGSTGELFF.

This chain joins TRBV2 and TRBJ2-2; 7 nucleotides line up with TRBD2. Germline V gives CDR1 SNHLY, CDR2 FYNNEI. Unmatched junction bases numbered 9, after V lost 8 bases and J lost 6 bases. This CDR3 has 14 residues. The CDR3 nucleotides read TGTGCCAGCGGGGAGGCGGGAGTGGCCGGGGAGCTGTTTTTT. Amino acids: CASGEAGVAGELFF. Combining the CDR3 with reference TRBV2 and TRBJ2-2 gives the whole variable domain EPEVTQTPSHQVTQMGQEVILRCVPISNHLYFYWYRQILGQKVEFLVSFYNNEISEKSEIFDDQFSVERPDGSNFTLKIRSTKLEDSAMYFCASGEAGVAGELFFGEGSRLTVL.

The genes are TRBV28 and TRBJ1-6; 11 nucleotides agree with TRBD1. The germline V gene encodes CDR1 MDHEN and CDR2 SYDVKM. The CDR3 is 17 amino acids. Trimming cost V 5 bases and J 7 bases; bases outside gene matches: 10. The CDR3 DNA follows: TGTGCCAGCAGTACAGGACAGGGGGCATCGTGGAATTCACCCCTCCACTTT. Protein product: CASSTGQGASWNSPLHF. Combining the CDR3 with reference TRBV28 and TRBJ1-6 gives the whole variable domain DVKVTQSSRYLVKRTGEKVFLECVQDMDHENMFWYRQDPGLGLRLIYFSYDVKMKEKGDIPEGYSVSREKKERFSLILESASTNQTSMYLCASSTGQGASWNSPLHFGNGTRLTVT.

V is TRBV5-1 and J is TRBJ2-5; 11 bases are shared with TRBD2. The CDR3 totals 14 residues. CDR1 is SGHRS, CDR2 YFSETQ, per germline. V was pared by 4 bases and J by 4 bases, with 3 bases of the junction left unmatched. The CDR3 here is CASSPGLAGETQYF. The CDR3 nucleotides read TGCGCCAGCAGCCCCGGACTAGCGGGAGAGACCCAGTACTTC. Filled out from reference TRBV5-1 and TRBJ2-5, the complete variable domain reads KAGVTQTPRYLIKTRGQQVTLSCSPISGHRSVSWYQQTPGQGLQFLFEYFSETQRNKGNFPGRFSGRQFSNSRSEMNVSTLELGDSALYLCASSPGLAGETQYFGPGTRLLVL.

In regard to this clone: Germline and junction disagree at one end, which may indicate a read error. This chain uses TRBV4-1 with TRBJ1-1; D call uncertain. CDR1 is MGHRA and CDR2 is YSYEKL in the germline V gene. The CDR3 spans 13 residues. CDR3 DNA: TGCGCCAGCAGCCAAGGCCAGAACACCGAAGCTTTCTTT. This gives the protein CASSQGQNTEAFF.

CDR3: CASSTQGSTEAFF. The CDR3 nucleotides are TGTGCCAGCAGCACACAGGGGTCCACGGAAGCTTTCTTT. The J gene is TRBJ1-1, the V gene TRBV5-4, with TRBD1 matching over 7 bases. With 4 bases clipped from V and 8 bases from J, the junction kept 8 bases outside the gene matches. The CDR3 extends over 13 amino acids. Germline V CDR1 and CDR2: SGHNT, YYREEE (reference sequence).

The chain employs TRBV20-1 and TRBJ2-5; possible D gene TRBD1, 5 bases. Trimming removed 3 bases at V and 5 bases at J, with 19 bases between. The CDR3 has 15 amino acids. CDR1 and CDR2 (germline): DFQATT, SNEGSKA (reference sequence). The CDR3 sequence: CSASPGQPHRETQYF. For the CDR3, the DNA is TGCAGTGCTAGTCCCGGACAACCTCATCGGGAGACCCAGTACTTC.

The rearrangement links TRBV19 to TRBJ2-1; 10 nucleotides line up with TRBD2. The germline V gene encodes CDR1 LNHDA and CDR2 SQIVND (reference sequence). The CDR3 sequence is 15 residues long. The ends lost 5 bases at V and 3 bases at J; junction bases unmatched: 4. CDR3 protein: CASSSSGRVYNEQFF. The CDR3 DNA follows: TGTGCCAGTAGTTCTAGCGGGAGAGTCTACAATGAGCAGTTCTTC. The full variable domain, rest sourced from reference TRBV19 and TRBJ2-1, is DGGITQSPKYLFRKEGQNVTLSCEQNLNHDAMYWYRQDPGQGLRLIYYSQIVNDFQKGDIAEGYSVSREKKESFPLTVTSAQKNPTAFYLCASSSSGRVYNEQFFGPGTRLTVL.